This T cell receptor beta chain comes out of a study of T cells in localized non-small cell lung cancer. Study outcomes and limitations: Highest T cell clonality was seen in uninvolved adjacent lung, surpassing that measured in tumor. Detection in adjacent lung was observed for a median roughly 57 of the top 100 tumor clones.

Concerning this clone itself: Its cognate antigen is unknown.

CDR1 SGHVS and CDR2 FNYEAQ come from the germline V gene. V was clipped by 5 bases and J by 1 base, with 9 bases between them. This CDR3 comprises 14 residues. TCRdb's table, derived via immunoSEQ multiplex PCR, lists solely in-frame clones and lacks some. The sample carries some 140,000 clones, more than 70% recorded once. The gene calls are TRBV7-6 and TRBJ1-5; tentative D call: TRBD1 (5 bases). This receptor was identified in an older female donor with stage I lung adenocarcinoma. Sequences were derived from peripheral blood, sampled before any cancer treatment. In DNA form, the CDR3 reads TGTGCCAGCAGCCCTCGACAGAGCAATCAGCCCCAGCATTTT. It yields the protein CASSPRQSNQPQHF.